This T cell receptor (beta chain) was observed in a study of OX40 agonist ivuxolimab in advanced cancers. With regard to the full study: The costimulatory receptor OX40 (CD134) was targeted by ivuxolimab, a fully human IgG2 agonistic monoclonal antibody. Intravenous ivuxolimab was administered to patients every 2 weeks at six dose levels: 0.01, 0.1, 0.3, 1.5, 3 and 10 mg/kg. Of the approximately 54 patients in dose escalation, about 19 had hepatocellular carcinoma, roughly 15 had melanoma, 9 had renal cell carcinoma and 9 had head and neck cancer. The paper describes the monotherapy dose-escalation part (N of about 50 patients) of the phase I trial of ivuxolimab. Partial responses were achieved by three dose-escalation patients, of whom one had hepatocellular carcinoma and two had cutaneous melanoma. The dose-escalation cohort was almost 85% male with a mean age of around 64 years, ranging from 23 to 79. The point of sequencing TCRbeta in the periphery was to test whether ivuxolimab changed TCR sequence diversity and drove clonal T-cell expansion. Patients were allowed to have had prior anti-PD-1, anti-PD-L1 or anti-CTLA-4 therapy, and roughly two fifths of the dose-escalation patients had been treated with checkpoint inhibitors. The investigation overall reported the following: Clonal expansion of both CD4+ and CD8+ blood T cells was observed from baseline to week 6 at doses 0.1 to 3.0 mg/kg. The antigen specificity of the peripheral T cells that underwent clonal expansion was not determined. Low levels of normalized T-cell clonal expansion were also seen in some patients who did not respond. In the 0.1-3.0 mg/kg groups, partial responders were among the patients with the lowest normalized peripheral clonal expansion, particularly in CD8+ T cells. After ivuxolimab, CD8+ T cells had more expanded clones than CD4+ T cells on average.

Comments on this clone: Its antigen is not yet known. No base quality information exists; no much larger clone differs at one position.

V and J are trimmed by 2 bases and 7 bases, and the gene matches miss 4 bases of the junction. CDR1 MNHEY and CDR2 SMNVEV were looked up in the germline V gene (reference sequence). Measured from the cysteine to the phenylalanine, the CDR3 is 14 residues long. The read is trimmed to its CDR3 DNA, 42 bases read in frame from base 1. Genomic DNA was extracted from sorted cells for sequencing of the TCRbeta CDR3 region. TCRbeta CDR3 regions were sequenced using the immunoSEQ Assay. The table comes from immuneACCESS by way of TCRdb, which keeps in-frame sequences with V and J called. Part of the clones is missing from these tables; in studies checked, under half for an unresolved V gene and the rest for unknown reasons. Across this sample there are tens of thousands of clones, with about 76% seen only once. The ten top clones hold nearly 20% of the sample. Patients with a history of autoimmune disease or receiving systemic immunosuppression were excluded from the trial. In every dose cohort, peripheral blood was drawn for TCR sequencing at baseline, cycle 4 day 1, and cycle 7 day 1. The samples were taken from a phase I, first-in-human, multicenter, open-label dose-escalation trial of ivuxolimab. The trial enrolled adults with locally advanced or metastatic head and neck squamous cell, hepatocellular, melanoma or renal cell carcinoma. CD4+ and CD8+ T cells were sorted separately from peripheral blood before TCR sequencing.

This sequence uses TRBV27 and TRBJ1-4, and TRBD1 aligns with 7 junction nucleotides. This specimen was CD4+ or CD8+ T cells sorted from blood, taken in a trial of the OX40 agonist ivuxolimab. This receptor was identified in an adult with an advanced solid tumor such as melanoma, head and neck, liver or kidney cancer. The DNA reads TGTGCCAGCAGTTTAGAGGGGGCTGGTGAAAAACTGTTTTTT. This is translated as CASSLEGAGEKLFF. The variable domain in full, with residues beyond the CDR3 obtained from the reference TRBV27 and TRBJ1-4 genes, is EAQVTQNPRYLITVTGKKLTVTCSQNMNHEYMSWYRQDPGLGLRQIYYSMNVEVTDKGDVPEGYKVSRKEKRNFPLILESPSPNQTSLYFCASSLEGAGEKLFFGSGTQLSVL.